Sequencing of this T cell receptor beta chain was carried out in a study of cytomegalovirus exposure and HLA in healthy donors. Study-wide background: The study placed about 86% of its approximately 400 genotyped donors in the Caucasian-associated ancestry cluster.

Worth noting for this clone: Its antigen remains unknown.

Study-level results: More than 15,000 TCR beta sequences were associated with HLA alleles at 0.05 false discovery rate in a later analysis. With high specificity and sensitivity, the classifier reportedly diagnosed cytomegalovirus status.

Trimming took 6 bases from V and 6 from J; bases not matched to a gene: 6. CDR1 is MDHEN, CDR2 SYDVKM, per germline. This CDR3 is built from 15 residues. The PCR made use of 60 Vbeta and 13 Jbeta primers. Repertoires were generated with immunoSEQ multiplex PCR, while TCRdb's copy carries only in-frame clones and drops some. This sample has approximately 73,000 clones; roughly 70% occur once, and the top ten carry over 10%. Sequencing was carried out using PBMCs. The chain carries TRBV28 and TRBJ2-1; 12 positions agree with TRBD2. This sequence originates from a man in his 70s in good health and CMV-seronegative. The CDR3 is CASSSASGGANEQFF. In DNA, the CDR3 is TGTGCCAGCAGCTCTGCTAGCGGGGGGGCCAATGAGCAGTTCTTC.